This T cell receptor beta chain was profiled in a study of blood T cell repertoires in COVID-19. Method: immunoSEQ multiplex PCR; TCRdb's copy keeps in-frame clones and lacks some. This table has about 140,000 clones, 70% to 90% appearing once. V lost 0 bases to trimming and J lost 8 bases, with 16 bases between them. Germline V lookup: CDR1 SNHLY, CDR2 FYNNEI. The CDR3 is made up of 16 amino acids. The sample was PBMCs or T cells enriched from blood (not recorded which). This TCR came from a woman in her 50s with acute COVID-19. This sequence joins TRBV2 and TRBJ1-4; D is unclear. The CDR3 DNA follows: TGTGCCAGCAGTGAAGCGGGCGAGGGATTAGGGGAAAAACTGTTTTTT. Translation: CASSEAGEGLGEKLFF.